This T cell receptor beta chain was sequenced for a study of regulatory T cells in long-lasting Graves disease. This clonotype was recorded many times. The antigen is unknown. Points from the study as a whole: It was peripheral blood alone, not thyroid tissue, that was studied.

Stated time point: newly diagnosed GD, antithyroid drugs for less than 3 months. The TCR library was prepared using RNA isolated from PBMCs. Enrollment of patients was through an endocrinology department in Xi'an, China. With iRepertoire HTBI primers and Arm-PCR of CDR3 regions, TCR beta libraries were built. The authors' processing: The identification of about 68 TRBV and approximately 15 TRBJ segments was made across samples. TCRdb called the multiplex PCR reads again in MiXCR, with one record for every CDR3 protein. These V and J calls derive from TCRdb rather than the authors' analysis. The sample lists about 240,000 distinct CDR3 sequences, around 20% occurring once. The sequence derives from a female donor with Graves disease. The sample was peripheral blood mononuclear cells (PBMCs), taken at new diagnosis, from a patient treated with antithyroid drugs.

The CDR3 DNA reads TGTGCCACCAGCATCCCGGGACTAGCGGGAGGTTTGGACAATGAGCAGTTCTTC. Amino acid sequence: CATSIPGLAGGLDNEQFF. This rearrangement joins TRBV15 to TRBJ2-1; TRBD2 aligns across 15 bases. The CDR3 has 18 amino acids. Trimming cost V 4 bases and J 5 bases; bases outside gene matches: 9. Germline lookup yields CDR1 LNHNV and CDR2 YYDKDF (reference sequence).